This T cell receptor beta chain was captured in a study of beta chain features in type 1 diabetes. Expressed TCRB transcripts were sequenced because the entire RNA isolate underwent reverse transcription. Assay: immunoSEQ multiplex PCR; the TCRdb copy retains only in-frame clones and omits some. The data hold roughly 240,000 clones, with 11% to 15% observed a single time. CDR3 length equals 14 residues. V lost 5 bases and J lost 8, with 16 bases in between. From germline, CDR1 is MNHNY and CDR2 SVGAGI (reference sequence). Central memory, naive, regulatory and stem cell-like memory CD4+ cells were sorted by CD45RO/CCR7/CD25/CD127/CD95/CD27.

Source material: naive CD4+ T cells from blood. The chain carries TRBV6-6 and TRBJ2-1; D perhaps matches TRBD2 (5 bases). The sequence derives from a woman in her thirties or forties in good health. In DNA, the CDR3 is TGTGCCAGCAGTCAAGGACGGCCGGAGGATGAGCAGTTCTTC. Amino acids: CASSQGRPEDEQFF.